This TCR beta chain appears in the sequencing data of a study of CD8 T cells in Susac syndrome. Study-wide findings and caveats: The CD4+ T cell repertoire of patients with Susac syndrome showed no detectable clonal expansion.

The RNA input was roughly 0.45 to 1 ug, and it was reverse transcribed with random hexamers. Amplification of TCR beta CDR3 spanned 54 Vbeta and 13 Jbeta via immunoSEQ multiplex PCR. TCRdb analysed the immunoSEQ multiplex PCR reads with MiXCR anew, one entry per CDR3 protein. The table records under 200,000 distinct CDR3 sequences, under 95% of them present only once. As concerns this clonotype: The antigen is not known.

With V trimmed by 4 bases and J by 8 bases, 2 bases remained unmatched. The length of the CDR3 is 13 residues. Germline V gene sequence: CDR1 LGHNA, CDR2 YNFKEQ. CD8+ and CD4+ T cells from blood underwent TCR beta sequencing, which was carried out in a high-throughput format. TEMRA cells were FACS-enriched, and CD8+ and CD4+ T cells were isolated negatively. The rearrangement links TRBV4-2 to TRBJ2-1; 10 nucleotides agree with TRBD2. The sequenced sample was CD4+ T cells from PBMCs. The sequence came from a human donor with Susac syndrome. CDR3 sequence reads: CASSRTSGDEQFF. The DNA of the CDR3 is TGTGCCAGCAGCCGGACTAGCGGAGATGAGCAGTTCTTC.